The present entry profiles one T cell receptor beta chain with its context. This clonotype was seen only a few times. There is no known antigen for this receptor. The input lacks base qualities; no much larger clone sits a single base away. V drops 2 bases and J drops 6 bases, leaving 10 bases in between. The germline V gene (reference sequence) supplies CDR1 LNHDA and CDR2 SQIVND. The CDR3 sequence holds 13 residues, the cysteine and phenylalanine included. The only DNA kept is the CDR3, 39 bases in frame from the first base. The record originates from a study of T-cell memory formation after mild COVID-19 (TCRdb year 2021). For the study in its entirety: TCR sequence clusters from the two donors were found to be largely donor specific. In two donors, T-cell clones that expanded and contracted after mild COVID-19 were tracked by sequencing TCRalpha and TCRbeta repertoires over time. Two young, previously healthy adult volunteers, one female and one male, were included in the cohort. General findings and caveats noted by the study authors: The detection of some responding clones in pre-infection memory suggests that pre-existing cross-reactive memory T cells joined the SARS-CoV-2 response. Contracting CD4+ clones appeared mostly in the CM and EM memory subsets, whereas CD8+ clones were enriched in EMRA. From day 15 to 85, contracting clones showed balanced CD4/CD8 phenotypes, whereas a second wave of clones that expanded from day 15 to 37 leaned towards CD4+. SARS-CoV-2 specificity of the second-wave clones peaking on day 37 was not confirmed. The study covered only a couple of mild cases, and larger cohorts including severe cases with pre-infection samples were considered necessary.

Sequencing used an Illumina NovaSeq 6000. cDNA libraries for TCRalpha and TCRbeta were prepared by 5'RACE using constant-segment primers, with sample barcodes and unique molecular identifiers added. Trizol reagent was used to extract RNA from every sample. Libraries were amplified in two PCR steps, with a second sample barcode and Illumina TruSeq adapters added in the second step. Sequencing of libraries was performed on an Illumina NovaSeq with 2 x 150 bp paired-end reads. The paper's data handling went like this. With migec v1.2.7, reads were demultiplexed and then collapsed into UMI-guided consensus sequences. Using mixcr v2.1.11, UMI consensuses were aligned to TRA and TRB V and J templates and then assembled into clonotypes. Expanded or contracted clonotypes were those called significant by both edgeR and NoisET, with noise models trained on biological replicates. For edgeR calls, a false discovery rate-adjusted p below 0.01 and a log2 fold-change threshold of 1 were applied. PCA with hierarchical clustering of max-normalized trajectories of the 1000 most abundant clonotypes was used as exploratory dynamics analysis. The CD4 or CD8 phenotype of responding clones was assigned using the separately sequenced CD4+ and CD8+ repertoires. TCRdb reanalyzed the raw reads on its own, using fastp at Q25 for trimming and MiXCR for clone calling, and kept in-frame beta chains. Each entry is one CDR3 protein sequence, shown with its most common DNA and genes. Clone size and V and J calls follow TCRdb, not the original study. The sample records approximately 570,000 distinct CDR3 sequences, more than 15% of which are singletons. The top ten clones comprise around 12% of the sample.

Ficoll-Paque density gradient centrifugation was used to isolate PBMCs. The V gene is TRBV19 and the J gene is TRBJ1-1, with no confident D gene call. The material sequenced was PBMCs or a T cell subset sorted from them (not recorded which). The sequence derives from an adult woman who had mild COVID-19 (a few samples of this study predate the infection). The sample titles of this study are shuffled in the database, so cell type and time point are left out; the donor was told from shared clones. The CDR3 region: CASSITSDAEAFF. The sequenced DNA: TGTGCCAGTAGTATAACCTCGGACGCTGAAGCTTTCTTT.